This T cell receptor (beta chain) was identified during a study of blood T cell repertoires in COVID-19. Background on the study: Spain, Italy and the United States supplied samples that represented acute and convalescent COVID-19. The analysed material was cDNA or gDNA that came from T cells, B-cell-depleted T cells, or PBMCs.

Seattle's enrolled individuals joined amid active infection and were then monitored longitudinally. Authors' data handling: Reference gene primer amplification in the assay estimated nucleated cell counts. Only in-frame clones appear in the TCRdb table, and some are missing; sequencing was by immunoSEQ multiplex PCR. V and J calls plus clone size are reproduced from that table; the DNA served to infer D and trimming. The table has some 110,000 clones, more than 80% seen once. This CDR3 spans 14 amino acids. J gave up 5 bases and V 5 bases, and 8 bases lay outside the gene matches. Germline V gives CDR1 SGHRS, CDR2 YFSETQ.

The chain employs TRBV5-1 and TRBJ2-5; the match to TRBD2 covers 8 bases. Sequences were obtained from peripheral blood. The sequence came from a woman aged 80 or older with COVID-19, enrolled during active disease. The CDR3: CASSAGTSSETQYF. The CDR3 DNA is TGCGCCAGCAGTGCCGGGACTAGTAGCGAGACCCAGTACTTC.